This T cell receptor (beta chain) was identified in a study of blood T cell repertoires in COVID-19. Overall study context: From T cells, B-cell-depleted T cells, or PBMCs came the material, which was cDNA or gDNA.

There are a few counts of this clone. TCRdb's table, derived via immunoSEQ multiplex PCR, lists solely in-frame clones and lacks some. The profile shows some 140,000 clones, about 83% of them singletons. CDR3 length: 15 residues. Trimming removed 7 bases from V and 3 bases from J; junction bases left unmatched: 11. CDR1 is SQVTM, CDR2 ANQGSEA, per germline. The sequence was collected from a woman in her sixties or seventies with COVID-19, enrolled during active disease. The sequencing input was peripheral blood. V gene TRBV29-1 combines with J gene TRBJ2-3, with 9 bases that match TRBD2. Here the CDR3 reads CSASKGSGSTDTQYF. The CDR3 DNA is TGCAGCGCCTCAAAGGGTAGCGGGAGTACAGATACGCAGTATTTT.